A single T cell receptor beta chain is shown here with its context. Original data processing: Estimation of nucleated cell counts was performed using reference gene primer amplification. Measured with immunoSEQ multiplex PCR; TCRdb has only the in-frame clones, and not every one. V and J calls and clone size are given by that table; D and trimming were obtained from the DNA. Of some 66,000 clones detected, approximately 79% appear once; the ten largest clones hold about 6.2%. The source of the sample is a study of blood T cell repertoires in COVID-19. Study-level background: COVID-19 samples collected from the United States, Italy and Spain covered acute and convalescent phases. T cells, B-cell-depleted T cells, or PBMCs provided the cDNA or gDNA that served as material.

The CDR3 runs to 16 residues. Trimming took 3 bases from V and 4 from J; bases not matched to a gene: 4. Germline CDR1 is LGHNA and CDR2 is YSLEER. The chain carries TRBV4-3 and TRBJ2-3; TRBD2 matches 13 bases. The specimen was peripheral blood. This receptor was identified in a man in his fifties or sixties with acute or convalescent COVID-19. The CDR3 region is CASSHELAGGADTQYF. DNA of the CDR3: TGCGCCAGCAGCCACGAACTAGCGGGGGGGGCAGATACGCAGTATTTT.